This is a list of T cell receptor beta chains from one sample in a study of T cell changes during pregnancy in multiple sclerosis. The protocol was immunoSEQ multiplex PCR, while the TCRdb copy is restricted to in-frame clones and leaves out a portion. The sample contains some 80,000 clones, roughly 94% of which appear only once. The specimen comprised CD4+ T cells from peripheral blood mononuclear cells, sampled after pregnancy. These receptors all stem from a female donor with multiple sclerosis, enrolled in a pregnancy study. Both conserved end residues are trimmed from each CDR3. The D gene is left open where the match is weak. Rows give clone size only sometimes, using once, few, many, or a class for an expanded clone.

CDR3aa: ASSFGGITDTQY
abundance: -
d_gene: -
v_gene: TRBV5-1

CDR3aa: ASSLARGQPQH
abundance: once
d_gene: -
v_gene: TRBV7-6

CDR3aa: ASSQSFHQPQH
abundance: -
d_gene: -
v_gene: TRBV23-1

CDR3aa: ASSRDSQETQY
abundance: -
d_gene: TRBD1
v_gene: TRBV5-4

CDR3aa: ASSPDNSNQPQH
abundance: -
d_gene: -
v_gene: TRBV18

CDR3aa: ASSLGIGTSGRTDTQY
abundance: -
d_gene: TRBD2
v_gene: TRBV5-6

CDR3aa: AWSVHEASGRNTQY
abundance: -
d_gene: TRBD2
v_gene: TRBV30

CDR3aa: ATSTASGEQF
abundance: -
d_gene: -
v_gene: TRBV15

CDR3aa: ASSVDFSGANVLT
abundance: -
d_gene: -
v_gene: TRBV5-1

CDR3aa: ASSAGLAGGAYEQY
abundance: -
d_gene: TRBD2
v_gene: TRBV5-1

CDR3aa: ATMDRQEPLQPQH
abundance: -
d_gene: -
v_gene: TRBV28

CDR3aa: SVQRSGMGNFEQY
abundance: -
d_gene: -
v_gene: TRBV29-1

CDR3aa: ASKRDRGNQPQH
abundance: -
d_gene: TRBD1
v_gene: TRBV5-1

CDR3aa: ASSVAEERTQY
abundance: -
d_gene: -
v_gene: TRBV9

CDR3aa: ASRTTGTGGTGELF
abundance: -
d_gene: TRBD1
v_gene: TRBV5-1

CDR3aa: ASSPNTGGAFQPQH
abundance: -
d_gene: TRBD1
v_gene: TRBV28

CDR3aa: AFQGAHGNTIY
abundance: once
d_gene: TRBD1
v_gene: TRBV30

CDR3aa: ASSSSGTGGVSPLH
abundance: -
d_gene: TRBD1
v_gene: TRBV5-1

CDR3aa: ASSVDVAGGRKETQY
abundance: -
d_gene: TRBD2
v_gene: TRBV9

CDR3aa: ASSRQGRTSGRSSYNEQF
abundance: -
d_gene: TRBD2
v_gene: TRBV5-1

CDR3aa: ASSVDRVTYNEQF
abundance: -
d_gene: TRBD1
v_gene: TRBV7-8

CDR3aa: ASSLALGGGQETQY
abundance: few
d_gene: TRBD2
v_gene: TRBV7-9

CDR3aa: ASSLWTGEKLF
abundance: -
d_gene: TRBD1
v_gene: TRBV14

CDR3aa: ASSTRGQSGAF
abundance: once
d_gene: TRBD1
v_gene: TRBV6-5

CDR3aa: ASSPPDRGSYGYT
abundance: -
d_gene: TRBD1
v_gene: TRBV6-1

CDR3aa: ASSLLPTEGAYGYT
abundance: once
d_gene: -
v_gene: TRBV28

CDR3aa: ASGSAGVNTEAF
abundance: -
d_gene: -
v_gene: TRBV6-5

CDR3aa: ASSPVPPGLLASDTQY
abundance: -
d_gene: -
v_gene: TRBV4-2

CDR3aa: ASSLAQGQSPLH
abundance: -
d_gene: TRBD1
v_gene: TRBV5-1

CDR3aa: ASRSGTSGSQETQY
abundance: -
d_gene: TRBD2
v_gene: TRBV5-1

CDR3aa: ASRTYRGGETQY
abundance: -
d_gene: -
v_gene: TRBV28

CDR3aa: ASSRIRGGTSTGELF
abundance: -
d_gene: TRBD1
v_gene: TRBV5-5